This is a list of T cell receptor beta chains from one sample in a study of T cell clones after liver transplantation. Method: immunoSEQ multiplex PCR; TCRdb's copy keeps in-frame clones and lacks some. The sample consists of around 71,000 clones, around 80% of them appearing once. The sample consisted of CD4+ T cells from blood, taken 12 months after liver transplant. The receptors here all came from a human patient who received a liver transplant. The graft donor may have contributed some T cells. CDR3s leave out the opening cysteine and the closing phenylalanine or tryptophan.

V gene,J gene,CDR3 protein
TRBV4-1,TRBJ2-2,ASSLTGGAATGELF
TRBV2,TRBJ1-5,ASSFQGDQPQH
TRBV5-6,TRBJ2-7,ASSFRLAGSSYEQY
TRBV7-3,TRBJ2-1,ASSLTYGTSGFNEQF
TRBV6-1,TRBJ1-2,ASSTGGGGGYGYT
TRBV10-3,TRBJ2-7,AISERGSSYEQY
TRBV2,TRBJ1-2,ASSEAGGHYGYT
TRBV9,TRBJ2-7,ASSVGTSGSEY
TRBV19,TRBJ1-1,ASSTGGRITEAF
TRBV2,TRBJ2-5,ASSEQGHRETQY
TRBV9,TRBJ2-5,ASSPRGDQETQY
TRBV4-2,TRBJ2-7,ASSPTPQETSYEQY
TRBV7-2,TRBJ1-3,ASSWDGDSGNTIY
TRBV2,TRBJ2-7,ASRQLDLYEQY
TRBV23-1,TRBJ2-2,ASSHWVSGELF
TRBV7-2,TRBJ2-5,ASSLVSGRVGETQY
TRBV28,TRBJ2-5,ASSSFSGRSKTQY
TRBV9,TRBJ2-7,ASSTWDVPYEQY
TRBV5-6,TRBJ1-5,ASSFGSNQPQH
TRBV28,TRBJ1-4,ASSPTGGATNEKLF
TRBV7-8,TRBJ2-5,ASSFSRIGPSETQY
TRBV2,TRBJ1-5,ASSWKGWNQPQH
TRBV5-1,TRBJ2-5,ASSLIPGGPETQY
TRBV27,TRBJ2-7,ASKGAERGYEQY
TRBV5-4,TRBJ1-4,ASSLKANEKLF
TRBV7-8,TRBJ2-7,ASSEQEEQY
TRBV18,TRBJ2-7,ASSPGLAGVSYEQY
TRBV10-2,TRBJ2-7,ASSEFRQEQY
TRBV5-1,TRBJ1-2,ASSGTGTGHGYT
TRBV28,TRBJ2-5,ASSPTSGRGYQETQY
TRBV5-1,TRBJ2-3,ASSPTGQAEIGDTQY
TRBV28,TRBJ1-5,ASSFGGQTNQPQH
TRBV6-5,TRBJ2-7,ASSPIGAGREQY
TRBV28,TRBJ2-1,ASRDRATYNEQF
TRBV18,TRBJ2-1,ASSPGVRGLHYNEQF
TRBV19,TRBJ1-5,ASSAGFQPQH
TRBV5-1,TRBJ2-7,ASEPGGTSSHEQY
TRBV18,TRBJ1-1,ASSPPAEAF
TRBV23-1,TRBJ2-7,ASSHLGQIYEQY
TRBV11-2,TRBJ2-7,ASSPLAGRAYEQY
TRBV7-3,TRBJ2-5,ASSCAEPTETQY
TRBV10-2,TRBJ1-1,ASSDPGRGFEAF
TRBV21-1,TRBJ1-5,AKHNQPQH
TRBV10-3,TRBJ1-3,AISAQGTPGNTIY
TRBV5-1,TRBJ2-5,ASSRSGSVETQY
TRBV19,TRBJ1-1,ASSDEGRAEAF
TRBV7-9,TRBJ1-4,ASSPGQRINEKLF
TRBV28,TRBJ2-7,ASTPQGSPSYEQY
TRBV7-2,TRBJ2-2,ASSLLGLANTGELF
TRBV6-5,TRBJ2-7,ASSYSKWDSYEQY
TRBV28,TRBJ1-3,ASSLDRVRNTIY
TRBV18,TRBJ1-1,ASSPGLMNTEAF
TRBV4-2,TRBJ2-6,ASSPLTVSPGANVLT
TRBV28,TRBJ2-5,ASRPWGLYQETQY
TRBV5-1,TRBJ2-1,ASSPRTGEGNEQF
TRBV29-1,TRBJ2-2,SALGDTGELF
TRBV28,TRBJ1-2,ASSSGGTRPGYT
TRBV28,TRBJ2-1,ASSNQGAASYNEQF
TRBV7-8,TRBJ2-7,ASSLVGLTPDSYEQY